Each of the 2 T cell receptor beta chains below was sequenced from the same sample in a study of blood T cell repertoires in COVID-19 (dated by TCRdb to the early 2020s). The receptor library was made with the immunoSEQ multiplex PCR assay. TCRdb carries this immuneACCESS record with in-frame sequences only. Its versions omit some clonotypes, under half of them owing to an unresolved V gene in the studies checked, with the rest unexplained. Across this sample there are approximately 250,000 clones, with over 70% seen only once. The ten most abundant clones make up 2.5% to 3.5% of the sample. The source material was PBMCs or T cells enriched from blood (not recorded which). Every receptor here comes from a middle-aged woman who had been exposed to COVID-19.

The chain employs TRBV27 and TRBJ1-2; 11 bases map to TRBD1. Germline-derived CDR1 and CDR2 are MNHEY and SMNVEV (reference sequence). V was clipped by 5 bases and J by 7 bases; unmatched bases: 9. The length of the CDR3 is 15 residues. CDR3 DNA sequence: TGTGCCAGCAGTCTAAGGACAGGGGGCGTTTCTGGCTACACCTTC. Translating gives CASSLRTGGVSGYTF.

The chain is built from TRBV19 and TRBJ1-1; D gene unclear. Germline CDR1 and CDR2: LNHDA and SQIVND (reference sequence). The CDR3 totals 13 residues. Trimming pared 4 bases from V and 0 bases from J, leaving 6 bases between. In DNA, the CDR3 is TGTGCCAGTAGTACCAGTTTGAACACTGAAGCTTTCTTT. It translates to CASSTSLNTEAFF.